This is a list of T cell receptor beta chains from one sample in a study of identical twins. From the 5' RACE reads, TCRdb called clonotypes with MiXCR, one entry per CDR3 protein. The profile covers about 300,000 distinct CDR3 sequences, with about 12% appearing a single time and more than 6% taken by the ten largest. The same specimen was also included in a second study, on yellow fever vaccine responses in identical twins.

Sequenced input: CD8+ T cells sorted from blood. All receptors come from a woman between 18 and 29 years old in good health. Both conserved end residues are part of each CDR3. A D gene is named only where the DNA matches it firmly. Rows may omit the clone size; those that give it use once, few, many or a size class.

TRBJ2-1,TRBD2,TRBV7-9,.,TGTGCCAGCAGCCCCGCCCCAGCGGGAGCCTACAATGAGCAGTTCTTC,CASSPAPAGAYNEQFF
TRBJ2-3,TRBD1,TRBV5-5,.,TGTGCCAGCAGCTTGTGGCAGGGGGCCTCAGATACGCAGTATTTT,CASSLWQGASDTQYF
TRBJ2-3,.,TRBV27,.,TGTGCCAGCGCGGGGCCGGGCACAGATACGCAGTATTTT,CASAGPGTDTQYF
TRBJ2-7,.,TRBV3-1,.,TGTGCCAGCAGCCAAGATTTTTGGCAGGGTAATCCTCGTTACGAGCAGTACTTC,CASSQDFWQGNPRYEQYF
TRBJ2-3,.,TRBV5-4,.,TGTGCCAGCACTGGGAGAGGCGGGGCTAGCACAGATACGCAGTATTTT,CASTGRGGASTDTQYF
TRBJ2-5,TRBD1,TRBV5-6,few,TGTGCCAGCAGCCACTGGGACAGGCAAGAGACCCAGTACTTC,CASSHWDRQETQYF
TRBJ2-7,.,TRBV7-9,few,TGTGCCAGCCAGGGGGGGACTCTCTACGAGCAGTACTTC,CASQGGTLYEQYF
TRBJ2-7,TRBD2,TRBV7-9,.,TGTGCCAGCAGCACCGGGACTAGCGTAACGACCCACTACGAGCAGTACTTC,CASSTGTSVTTHYEQYF
TRBJ2-1,.,TRBV20-1,few,TGCAGTGCTAGAGATAGGGCCGAGACCTACAATGAGCAGTTCTTC,CSARDRAETYNEQFF
TRBJ2-7,.,TRBV5-1,many,TGCGCCAGCAGCTCCAACAACCAGGGACCGAGGAACCCCTACGAGCAGTACTTC,CASSSNNQGPRNPYEQYF
TRBJ2-3,.,TRBV5-1,few,TGCGCCAGCAGCTTGGAACTCCCGGGGGCAGATACGCAGTATTTT,CASSLELPGADTQYF
TRBJ2-1,.,TRBV7-2,few,TGTGCCAGCAGCCGAAGTGGGGGGCCCCCCAATGAGCAGTTCTTC,CASSRSGGPPNEQFF
TRBJ1-1,.,TRBV7-9,.,TGTGCCAGCAGCCATATGGGGTCTGAAGCTTTCTTT,CASSHMGSEAFF
TRBJ1-1,.,TRBV20-1,.,TGCAGTGCTAGTGTATACACTGAAGCTTTCTTT,CSASVYTEAFF
TRBJ2-1,TRBD2,TRBV15,.,TGTGCCACCAGCGGGGGACTAGCGGGGAATGAGCAGTTCTTC,CATSGGLAGNEQFF
TRBJ2-7,TRBD2,TRBV27,.,TGTGCCAGCAGTTTGGCGGGGGGCGGGCTCTACGAGCAGTACTTC,CASSLAGGGLYEQYF
TRBJ2-3,.,TRBV2,.,TGTGCCAGCAGAGGGGAGGGGGCCACAGATACGCAGTATTTT,CASRGEGATDTQYF
TRBJ2-1,TRBD2,TRBV7-6,.,TGTGCCAGCAGCTTACTAAGCGGGACCTACAATGAGCAGTTCTTC,CASSLLSGTYNEQFF
TRBJ2-1,.,TRBV12-3/TRBV12-4,.,TGTGCCAGCAAACCCGGCTTCCGGGACAATGAGCAGTTCTTC,CASKPGFRDNEQFF
TRBJ2-7,TRBD1,TRBV27,.,TGTGCCAGCAGCCTAACAGGGGGGACCTACGAGCAGTACTTC,CASSLTGGTYEQYF
TRBJ2-1,.,TRBV27,.,TGTGCCAGCAGTTTTAGCCGAAACAATGAGCAGTTCTTC,CASSFSRNNEQFF
TRBJ2-2,.,TRBV11-1,.,TGTGCCAGCAGCCCCGGTCTTCTTGACAGGACGAACACCGGGGAGCTGTTTTTT,CASSPGLLDRTNTGELFF
TRBJ2-2,.,TRBV6-5,.,TGTGCCAGCAGTTACCAGGCTGCCGGGGAGCTGTTTTTT,CASSYQAAGELFF
TRBJ2-5,.,TRBV21-1,.,TGTGCCAGCAGCGTCCGACAGGGGGGAATTGTGGAGACCCAGTACTTC,CASSVRQGGIVETQYF
TRBJ2-1,.,TRBV6-5,.,TGTGCCAGCAGTTACTCGAACAGGGCCCATGAGCAGTTCTTC,CASSYSNRAHEQFF
TRBJ2-2,.,TRBV7-8,few,TGTGCCAGCAGCTTAGTGATGGTGGACAGACACACCGGGGAGCTGTTTTTT,CASSLVMVDRHTGELFF
TRBJ2-1,.,TRBV11-2,.,TGTGCCAGCAGCTCCCATCTAGCTCGCAATGAGCAGTTCTTC,CASSSHLARNEQFF
TRBJ2-1,TRBD2,TRBV12-3/TRBV12-4,few,TGTGCCAGCAGTTTAGGACTAGCGGGAGGGAATCAGTTCTTC,CASSLGLAGGNQFF
TRBJ2-1,.,TRBV6-2/TRBV6-3,few,TGTGCCAGCAGCGCGGACCAGGGGAGAAATGAGCAGTTCTTC,CASSADQGRNEQFF
TRBJ1-6,TRBD1,TRBV5-1,many,TGCGCCAGCAGCTCCCGGGACAGGAGCTCCTATAATTCACCCCTCCACTTT,CASSSRDRSSYNSPLHF
TRBJ1-1,.,TRBV7-9,.,TGTGCCAGCACCACCACAGGGAGGGGCACTGAAGCTTTCTTT,CASTTTGRGTEAFF
TRBJ2-3,.,TRBV11-2,.,TGTGCCAGCAGCTTAGTAAATCGGAATACGCAGTATTTT,CASSLVNRNTQYF
TRBJ2-1,TRBD2,TRBV10-3,few,TGTGCCATCAAAAGCGGGGGGGTAGTCTATGAGCAGTTCTTC,CAIKSGGVVYEQFF
TRBJ1-1,TRBD1,TRBV7-3,few,TGTGCCAGCAGCCCCGACAGGGGGCGCAGCACTGAAGCTTTCTTT,CASSPDRGRSTEAFF
TRBJ2-2,TRBD2,TRBV4-1,many,TGCGCCAGCAGCCAGTATACAGCGGGAGGGCCCGGCACCGGGGAGCTGTTTTTT,CASSQYTAGGPGTGELFF
TRBJ1-2,TRBD1,TRBV4-1,few,TGCGCCAGCAGCTTCCGGGACAGGGCCCGCTATGGCTACACCTTC,CASSFRDRARYGYTF
TRBJ1-4,TRBD1,TRBV6-1,few,TGTGCCAGCAGACCCGACAGGGATGAAAAACTGTTTTTT,CASRPDRDEKLFF
TRBJ1-5,.,TRBV12-3/TRBV12-4,.,TGTGCCAGCAGTTTATCAAGGGACAATCAGCCCCAGCATTTT,CASSLSRDNQPQHF
TRBJ2-3,.,TRBV12-3/TRBV12-4,.,TGTGCCAGCAGAGAGCTCGCGGGGTACACAGATACGCAGTATTTT,CASRELAGYTDTQYF
TRBJ2-1,.,TRBV7-9,.,TGTGCCAGCAGCTCAAGGGTAGCGGTACCCTACAATGAGCAGTTCTTC,CASSSRVAVPYNEQFF
TRBJ1-2,TRBD1,TRBV6-1,few,TGTGCCAGCACCACCGGGACAGGGGGCGCCGAAAATGGCTACACCTTC,CASTTGTGGAENGYTF
TRBJ1-1,.,TRBV5-1,few,TGCGCCAGCAGCTCGGGGGCAGGGGCGGCCGGGTTT,CASSSGAGAAGF
TRBJ1-2,TRBD1,TRBV20-1,few,TGCAGTGCTATCGACAGGGGTATCTATGGCTACACCTTC,CSAIDRGIYGYTF